The 4 T cell receptor beta chains reported below all come from one sample, sequenced in a study of radiotherapy plus CTLA-4 blockade in lung cancer. The assay was immunoSEQ multiplex PCR, and TCRdb's table has in-frame clones only and misses some. The table shows about 110,000 clones, with about 84% occurring only once. The material was peripheral blood, obtained from a patient treated with radiotherapy plus ipilimumab. Receptors originate from a human donor with non-small cell lung cancer that progressed on radiotherapy plus ipilimumab. Some clones in this sample may be carry-over from other donors' samples.

V and J are TRBV30 and TRBJ1-3; a weak D match, TRBD1 (5 bases). Trimming shortened V by 4 bases and J by 4 bases, and 14 bases separated the two germline ends. The CDR3 is made up of 14 amino acids. Germline V lookup: CDR1 GTSNPN, CDR2 SVGIG (reference sequence). The CDR3 nucleotides read TGTGCCTGGACTTTGACAGTCCGGGGAAACACCATATATTTT. This codes for CAWTLTVRGNTIYF.

The chain has TRBV6-5 and TRBJ2-7, with 11 bases identical to TRBD2. The ends lost 6 bases at V and 4 bases at J; junction bases unmatched: 5. The CDR3 loop spans 14 amino acids. Germline values: CDR1 MNHEY, CDR2 SVGAGI. CDR3 bases: TGTGCCAGCAGCAGTAGCGGGGGGGAATACGAGCAGTACTTC. The encoded protein is CASSSSGGEYEQYF.

This clone came up once. The chain couples TRBV5-1 to TRBJ2-7; D may be TRBD1 (6 bases). The V end was cut by 4 bases, the J end by 2 bases, with 13 bases between. This CDR3 is built from 14 residues. In germline, CDR1 is SGHRS, CDR2 YFSETQ. CDR3 nucleotides: TGCGCCAGCAGCCTACGGACAGAGCCCTACGAGCAGTACTTC. Its protein is CASSLRTEPYEQYF. The complete variable domain, with remaining parts taken from reference TRBV5-1 and TRBJ2-7, reads KAGVTQTPRYLIKTRGQQVTLSCSPISGHRSVSWYQQTPGQGLQFLFEYFSETQRNKGNFPGRFSGRQFSNSRSEMNVSTLELGDSALYLCASSLRTEPYEQYFGPGTRLTVT.

J is TRBJ1-6 and V is TRBV12-5; tentative D call: TRBD1 (6 bases). This CDR3 spans 15 amino acids. V lost 7 bases and J 9 bases, leaving 19 bases between the germline ends. CDR1 is LGHNT, CDR2 FRNRAP, per germline. Here the CDR3 reads CASALGRRGSSPLHF. CDR3 bases: TGTGCTAGTGCCTTGGGAAGGAGGGGGAGTTCACCCCTCCACTTT.